What follows are 11 T cell receptor beta chains derived from one specimen sequenced in a study of T cell changes during pregnancy in multiple sclerosis. Sequencing was performed with immunoSEQ multiplex PCR; in TCRdb, only in-frame clones are kept and a portion is missing. Seen here are some 39,000 clones, about 88% observed once, and the top ten hold around 3.9%. The source was CD8+ T cells from peripheral blood mononuclear cells, collected in the first trimester of pregnancy. Source of these receptors: a female donor with multiple sclerosis, enrolled in a pregnancy study.

V and J are TRBV4-3 and TRBJ1-2; D possibly corresponds to TRBD1 (5 bases). The V gene lost 4 bases and the J gene lost 0 bases, with 12 bases spanning the gap. This CDR3 contains 15 residues. Looked up from germline, CDR1 is LGHNA and CDR2 is YSLEER. DNA of the CDR3: TGCGCCAGCAGCCTGGTTGCGACAGCTAACTATGGCTACACCTTC. It specifies CASSLVATANYGYTF.

The J gene is TRBJ2-1, the V gene TRBV7-9; the match to TRBD1 covers 7 bases. The CDR3 has 16 amino acids. V shed 5 bases and J 1 base; nucleotides not matched to a gene: 8. Germline CDR1 is SEHNR and CDR2 is FQNEAQ (reference sequence). Written as DNA, the CDR3 is TGTGCCAGCAGCACCTCACAGGGGACGTCCTACAATGAGCAGTTCTTC. This gives the protein CASSTSQGTSYNEQFF.

This chain uses TRBV7-3 with TRBJ2-1, with 7 bases matching TRBD2. The CDR3 is 16 residues long. J gave up 0 bases and V 1 base, and 3 bases lay outside the gene matches. Germline V lookup: CDR1 SGHTA, CDR2 FQGTGA. The CDR3 here is CASSLNPSGSYNEQFF. CDR3 nucleotides: TGTGCCAGCAGCTTAAACCCTAGCGGCTCCTACAATGAGCAGTTCTTC.

The gene calls are TRBV30 and TRBJ2-5, with D maybe TRBD1 (5 bases). V dropped 2 bases and J dropped 3 bases, with 10 bases sitting between them. CDR3 length equals 13 residues. From germline, CDR1 is GTSNPN and CDR2 SVGIG (reference sequence). The CDR3 loop is CAWSSGHKETQYF. The DNA of the CDR3 is TGTGCCTGGAGTTCCGGACACAAAGAGACCCAGTACTTC.

V and J are TRBV9 and TRBJ1-1; 7 bases match TRBD1. Germline V gene sequence: CDR1 SGDLS, CDR2 YYNGEE. The CDR3 contains 15 residues. The junction had 6 bases not matched to a gene; V was cut back by 0 bases and J by 4 bases. The CDR3 protein is CASSVEAGGVTEAFF. CDR3 DNA: TGTGCCAGCAGCGTAGAGGCAGGGGGAGTCACTGAAGCTTTCTTT.

The gene calls are TRBV7-9 and TRBJ2-5; maybe TRBD2 (5 bases). Germline V gives CDR1 SEHNR, CDR2 FQNEAQ (reference sequence). There are 16 residues in the CDR3. Deletions cut 4 bases from V and 2 bases from J, with 17 bases between. The CDR3 DNA reads TGTGCCAGCAGCTCCAACAGCGGCGCTAAGCAAGAGACCCAGTACTTC. Its translation is CASSSNSGAKQETQYF.

This sequence joins TRBV6-5 and TRBJ1-1, with D tentatively TRBD1 (5 bases). V lost 0 bases, J lost 4 bases, and 9 bases lay in between. In germline, CDR1 is MNHEY, CDR2 SVGAGI. The CDR3 has 14 residues. The CDR3 loop reads CASSYSGPRTEAFF. CDR3 bases: TGTGCCAGCAGTTACTCGGGGCCACGCACTGAAGCTTTCTTT.

This clone was counted between two and nine times. V and J are TRBV6-5 and TRBJ2-5, with 7 bases aligning to TRBD1. Germline CDR1 reads MNHEY; CDR2 reads SVGAGI. The CDR3 is 15 amino acids. Trimming at V came to 6 bases and at J to 4 bases, leaving 11 bases not matched to a gene. CDR3 nucleotides: TGTGCCAGCAGCCCCACCGAGACAGGGCCAGAGACCCAGTACTTC. The encoded protein is CASSPTETGPETQYF.

This clone appeared once. The CDR3 is CASSDGSDRGEQYF. The CDR3 nucleotides read TGTGCCAGCAGTGATGGCTCAGACAGGGGCGAGCAGTACTTC. The gene calls are TRBV6-4 and TRBJ2-7; 8 nucleotides align to TRBD1. CDR3 length equals 14 residues. J was trimmed by 6 bases and V by 3 bases; bases with no gene match: 7. Germline V CDR1 and CDR2: MRHNA, SNTAGT.

The chain couples TRBV4-3 to TRBJ2-3; possibly TRBD1 for D (5 bases). Germline V lookup: CDR1 LGHNA, CDR2 YSLEER. This CDR3 region has 14 residues. V was pared by 1 base and J by 4 bases, with 9 bases between. The CDR3 is CASSQGAGPDTQYF. The CDR3 DNA sequence: TGCGCCAGCAGCCAAGGCGCAGGGCCAGATACGCAGTATTTT.

V gene TRBV27 combines with J gene TRBJ1-1; D is uncertain. This CDR3 has 13 residues. Trimming took 8 bases from V and 0 from J, leaving 10 bases between them. Germline-derived CDR1 and CDR2 are MNHEY and SMNVEV (reference sequence). The CDR3 region has the DNA TGTGCCAGCTGTTCACTGATGAACACTGAAGCTTTCTTT. Encoded protein: CASCSLMNTEAFF.